This T cell receptor beta chain emerged from a study of blood T cell repertoires in COVID-19. Germline V gene data show CDR1 as SGHRS and CDR2 as YFSETQ. Trimming took 5 bases from V and 7 from J; bases not matched to a gene: 6. This CDR3 contains 14 residues. A note on this clone: Other DNA sequences from this sample encode an identical CDR3 as well.

Source study methods: Counts of nucleated cells, estimated from reference gene primer amplification, were obtained. Using immunoSEQ multiplex PCR, the repertoire was profiled, and TCRdb retains in-frame clones only, with some absent. From that table come the V and J calls and clone size; the DNA was used to work out D and trimming. The repertoire holds approximately 140,000 clones, with 85% to 90% as singletons. The V call is TRBV5-1, the J call TRBJ1-6; TRBD1 matches at 7 bases. The source is an elderly man with acute or convalescent COVID-19. Sequenced: peripheral blood. The CDR3: CASSSGTENSPLHF. CDR3 DNA sequence: TGCGCCAGCAGTTCCGGGACAGAGAATTCACCCCTCCACTTT.